These 21 T cell receptor beta chains originate from one sample sequenced in a study of T cells in Graves' hyperthyroidism and ophthalmopathy. TCR beta CDR3 sequences were amplified from RNA transcripts. Initially, a first-round RT-PCR of the TCR CDR3 employed the HTBI primer set. TCRdb called the multiplex PCR reads again in MiXCR, with one record for every CDR3 protein. This table holds about 380,000 distinct CDR3 sequences, roughly 14% found once. Sample: blood. The receptors were sampled from a young man with Graves' hyperthyroidism that later progressed to Graves' ophthalmopathy.

The table lists this clonotype with a count of one. A much larger clonotype is one base distant, so this may be a read error. The V call is TRBV20-1, the J call TRBJ2-4; TRBD1 is a possible D gene (5 bases). There are 15 residues in the CDR3. V lost 0 bases to trimming and J lost 8 bases, with 17 bases between them. Per the germline V gene, CDR1 is DFQATT and CDR2 is SNEGSKA (reference sequence). Here the CDR3 DNA reads TGCAGTGCTAGAGATATGCCCACCGACAGCGACATTCAGTACTTC. This translates into CSARDMPTDSDIQYF.

This clonotype showed up many times. This chain connects TRBV7-2 to TRBJ2-7, with no clear D. Germline V CDR1 and CDR2: SGHTA, FQGNSA. The CDR3 extends over 15 amino acids. Deletions cut 2 bases from V and 1 base from J, with 12 bases between. CDR3 region: CASSLSIRQSYEQYF. The CDR3 DNA reads TGTGCCAGCAGCTTATCGATCCGCCAATCCTACGAGCAGTACTTC.

This clonotype occurred a few times. The chain couples TRBV5-1 to TRBJ1-2; possibly TRBD1 for D (6 bases). Trimming removed 4 bases at V and 6 bases at J, with 19 bases between. The CDR3 sequence is 15 residues long. The germline V gene has CDR1 SGHRS and CDR2 YFSETQ. CDR3 nucleotide sequence: TGCGCCAGCAGCCCGGAACAGGGAACAAGAAATGGCTACACCTTC. It translates to CASSPEQGTRNGYTF.

The chain uses TRBV24-1 and TRBJ2-5; 7 bases match TRBD1. V dropped 4 bases and J dropped 5; count of bases not matched to a gene: 12. Germline CDR1 and CDR2: KGHDR and SFDVKD. The CDR3 has 16 residues. This CDR3 is CATSEPDRDLGETQYF. The CDR3 DNA is TGTGCCACCAGTGAACCCGACAGGGACCTCGGGGAGACCCAGTACTTC.

The chain couples TRBV29-1 to TRBJ2-7; D gene ambiguous. CDR3 size: 11 residues. With 8 bases removed from V and 3 bases from J, the gap between germline ends came to 11 bases. In germline, CDR1 is SQVTM, CDR2 ANQGSEA. CDR3 DNA: TGCAGCCTTAAGGGCGACTACGAGCAGTACTTC. Translation: CSLKGDYEQYF.

The table lists this clonotype with many counts. The chain combines TRBV18 with TRBJ2-3; tentative D call: TRBD1 (6 bases). This CDR3 is built from 14 residues. The V gene lost 3 bases and the J gene lost 3 bases, with 10 bases spanning the gap. Germline loops: CDR1 KGHSH, CDR2 LQKENI. As DNA, the CDR3 is TGTGCCAGCTCACCTCTGGACAGTACAGATACGCAGTATTTT. It yields the protein CASSPLDSTDTQYF.

This clonotype was found many times. This rearrangement joins TRBV19 to TRBJ2-7, with D perhaps matching TRBD1 (5 bases). Trimming left V 3 bases short and J 0 bases short, with 12 bases between. Per germline, CDR1 LNHDA and CDR2 SQIVND (reference sequence). The CDR3 is made up of 15 amino acids. This CDR3 reads CASSIGRQTSYEQYF. The CDR3 nucleotides are TGTGCCAGTAGTATTGGTAGACAGACCTCCTACGAGCAGTACTTC.

This clonotype came up many times. The rearrangement links TRBV7-2 to TRBJ1-2; D call uncertain. CDR1 SGHTA and CDR2 FQGNSA come from the germline V gene. The CDR3 is 13 residues long. The V and J ends lost 2 bases and 7 bases respectively, with 11 bases between them. The CDR3 bases are TGTGCCAGCAGCTTAAATGGGGTTCCTGGCTACACCTTC. Protein sequence: CASSLNGVPGYTF.

This clonotype was observed a handful of times. The chain combines TRBV9 with TRBJ2-7, with D tentatively TRBD1 or TRBD2 (5 bases each). This CDR3 has 15 amino acids. Germline-derived CDR1 and CDR2 are SGDLS and YYNGEE. V was shortened by 1 base and J by 2 bases, with 13 bases between the two germline ends. CDR3 protein: CASSVFRREPYEQYF. CDR3 nucleotides: TGTGCCAGCAGCGTATTTCGCAGGGAGCCCTACGAGCAGTACTTC.

In its sample, this clonotype was seen many times. The CDR3 protein is CASSLLGGADTQYF. CDR3 bases: TGCGCCAGCAGCTTGTTAGGGGGGGCAGATACGCAGTATTTT. The chain employs TRBV5-1 and TRBJ2-3; a possible D gene is TRBD2 (7 bases). Germline V gives CDR1 SGHRS, CDR2 YFSETQ. Trimming pared 1 base from V and 4 bases from J, leaving 10 bases between. This CDR3 comprises 14 residues.

The chain couples TRBV12-3 or TRBV12-4 to TRBJ2-3, with TRBD1 as a possible D gene (6 bases). V was shortened by 4 bases and J by 2 bases, with 10 bases between the two germline ends. The length of the CDR3 is 14 residues. This chain's CDR3 is CASSSGQITDTQYF. CDR3 DNA: TGTGCCAGCAGTTCCGGACAGATCACAGATACGCAGTATTTT.

The chain joins TRBV6-1 to TRBJ2-7; D ambiguous. The CDR3 length is 13 residues. V lost 2 bases to trimming and J lost 0 bases, with 5 bases between them. Germline CDR1 is MNHNS and CDR2 is SASEGT. The CDR3 bases are TGTGCCAGCAGTGAAATTCCCTCCTACGAGCAGTACTTC. Its protein product is CASSEIPSYEQYF.

Many counts were recorded for this clonotype. This sequence joins TRBV28 and TRBJ2-7; D is uncertain. This CDR3 spans 14 amino acids. The germline V gene has CDR1 MDHEN and CDR2 SYDVKM. Trimming cost V 2 bases and J 2 bases, with 10 bases left between them. The CDR3: CASSLPPGTYEQYF. The CDR3 DNA follows: TGTGCCAGCAGTTTACCTCCTGGGACCTACGAGCAGTACTTC.

At least ten counts were recorded for this clonotype. V and J are TRBV25-1 and TRBJ1-6; 9 bases are a match to TRBD1. V was clipped by 8 bases and J by 7 bases; unmatched bases: 3. Germline V gene sequence: CDR1 MGHDK, CDR2 SYGVNS. CDR3 length: 13 amino acids. CDR3 nucleotides: TGTGCCAGCTACGGGACAGGGAATTCACCCCTCCACTTT. Its protein is CASYGTGNSPLHF.

In this sample, this clonotype turned up many times. This chain links TRBV6-1 with TRBJ2-7, with D uncertain. The CDR3 length is 14 residues. V lost 5 bases to trimming and J lost 2 bases, with 13 bases between them. CDR1 MNHNS and CDR2 SASEGT come from the germline V gene. CDR3 bases: TGTGCCAGCAGTCTATCTGCAGGCCCCTACGAGCAGTACTTC. This translates into CASSLSAGPYEQYF.

This clonotype was counted at least ten times. The chain has TRBV28 and TRBJ2-7; a possible D gene is TRBD1 (5 bases). Per germline, CDR1 MDHEN and CDR2 SYDVKM. The CDR3 has 13 amino acids. Trimming stripped 6 bases from V and 3 bases from J, with 12 bases between. In DNA, the CDR3 is TGTGCCAGCAGCCGCCTGACAGTCTACGAGCAGTACTTC. It is translated as CASSRLTVYEQYF.

With respect to this clonotype: Since a much larger clone is just one base distant, this may be a read error. This chain joins TRBV4-1 and TRBJ2-7; no reliable D call. Germline V gene lookup returns CDR1 MGHRA and CDR2 YSYEKL. The CDR3 is 18 amino acids. DNA for the CDR3: TGCGCCGGCAGCCGGTTACCCGTGGGTACAGAGACCTCCTACGAGCAGTACTTC. It specifies CAGSRLPVGTETSYEQYF.

The CDR3, as DNA: TGTGCCAGCAGCCAATGGGGGACCGGGGAGCTGTTTTTT. Its protein product is CASSQWGTGELFF. V is TRBV3-1 and J is TRBJ2-2; D assignment may be TRBD1 or TRBD2 (5 bases each). V dropped 2 bases and J dropped 5 bases, with 6 bases sitting between them. The CDR3 is made up of 13 amino acids. The V gene's germline CDR1 is LGHDT and CDR2 YNNKEL (reference sequence).

V is TRBV20-1 and J is TRBJ2-4; D is ambiguous. The V end was cut by 6 bases, the J end by 0 bases, with 9 bases between. Germline CDR1 reads DFQATT; CDR2 reads SNEGSKA (reference sequence). There are 13 residues in the CDR3. The CDR3 region is CSAGPEAKNIQYF. The CDR3, as DNA: TGCAGTGCCGGCCCGGAAGCCAAAAACATTCAGTACTTC.

This clonotype was observed many times. V gene TRBV18 combines with J gene TRBJ1-1, with TRBD1 matching over 12 bases. J gave up 6 bases and V 6 bases, and 5 bases lay outside the gene matches. Germline CDR1 and CDR2: KGHSH and LQKENI. The CDR3 extends over 14 amino acids. CDR3 DNA: TGTGCCAGCTCGGGGACAGGGGGCTCGGCTGAAGCTTTCTTT. It specifies CASSGTGGSAEAFF.

In its sample, this clonotype was seen many times. CDR3 bases: TGTGCCAGCAGCTTCCCGGGGCCCGAGCAGTACTTC. Translation: CASSFPGPEQYF. This chain uses TRBV11-2 with TRBJ2-7; D tentatively fits TRBD1 or TRBD2 (5 bases each). Trimming removed 3 bases from V and 6 bases from J, with 9 bases in between. This CDR3 has 12 amino acids. Germline CDR1 and CDR2: SGHAT and FQNNGV. Full variable domain (missing parts from reference TRBV11-2 and TRBJ2-7): EAGVAQSPRYKIIEKRQSVAFWCNPISGHATLYWYQQILGQGPKLLIQFQNNGVVDDSQLPKDRFSAERLKGVDSTLKIQPAKLEDSAVYLCASSFPGPEQYFGPGTRLTVT.